What follows are 8 T cell receptor beta chains derived from one specimen sequenced in a study of T cells after yellow fever vaccination. Each CDR3 protein gets one entry after TCRdb re-called the 5' RACE reads with MiXCR. The sample includes about 210,000 distinct CDR3 sequences, approximately 3.3% seen only once; the top ten take less than 3.5%. Specimen: CD4+ T cells sorted from PBMCs, collected 10 days after the yellow fever booster vaccination. These receptors were taken from a man aged 18 to 29 who received the YFV17D yellow fever vaccine.

V usage is TRBV7-9 and J usage is TRBJ1-2; the match to TRBD1 covers 8 bases. The V gene end was trimmed by 5 bases and the J gene end by 8 bases; junction bases not matched to a gene: 10. Germline assignment: CDR1 SEHNR and CDR2 FQNEAQ (reference sequence). The CDR3 is 14 amino acids. DNA of the CDR3: TGTGCCAGCAGCCTCCGGGACAGGCGCGGAGGCTACACCTTC. Translation: CASSLRDRRGGYTF.

The chain has TRBV5-1 and TRBJ1-1; D gene unclear. Trimming removed 0 bases at V and 4 bases at J, with 13 bases between. Germline V gene sequence: CDR1 SGHRS, CDR2 YFSETQ. The CDR3 runs 15 residues. CDR3 nucleotides: TGCGCCAGCAGCTTGGGGACCGTGAGTAGCACTGAAGCTTTCTTT. This codes for CASSLGTVSSTEAFF.

This clonotype was observed at least ten times. The rearrangement uses TRBV4-3 and TRBJ1-2, with D unclear. The ends were cut back, 0 bases at V and 3 bases at J, with 8 bases in the middle. Germline assignment: CDR1 LGHNA and CDR2 YSLEER. The CDR3 loop spans 14 amino acids. The CDR3 DNA reads TGCGCCAGCAGCCAAGAAGCGGGGTACTATGGCTACACCTTC. Translating gives CASSQEAGYYGYTF.

This clonotype came up many times. V gene TRBV19 combines with J gene TRBJ2-2; D possibly corresponds to TRBD2 (6 bases). CDR1 LNHDA and CDR2 SQIVND come from the germline V gene (reference sequence). The CDR3 is 15 residues long. Trimming took 7 bases from V and 2 from J, leaving 14 bases between them. The CDR3 spells CASTIRDSNTGELFF. As DNA, the CDR3 is TGTGCCAGTACCATCCGGGACTCCAACACCGGGGAGCTGTTTTTT. Supplemented by reference TRBV19 and TRBJ2-2, the full variable domain reads DGGITQSPKYLFRKEGQNVTLSCEQNLNHDAMYWYRQDPGQGLRLIYYSQIVNDFQKGDIAEGYSVSREKKESFPLTVTSAQKNPTAFYLCASTIRDSNTGELFFGEGSRLTVL.

This clonotype was recorded a few times. The chain uses TRBV3-1 and TRBJ1-5; no definite D call. The V end was cut by 0 bases, the J end by 7 bases, with 7 bases between. Germline V lookup: CDR1 LGHDT, CDR2 YNNKEL (reference sequence). The CDR3 sequence is 13 residues long. The CDR3 loop is CASSQDRWQPQHF. CDR3 in DNA: TGTGCCAGCAGCCAAGATCGTTGGCAGCCCCAGCATTTT.

This clonotype has just a few counts. The V and J genes are TRBV4-1 and TRBJ2-7; 8 bases are a match to TRBD1. There are 15 residues in the CDR3. CDR1 is MGHRA and CDR2 is YSYEKL in the germline V gene. J lost 4 bases, V lost 1 base, and 6 bases had no gene match. CDR3 region: CASSQVSQGVYEQYF. In DNA, the CDR3 is TGCGCCAGCAGCCAAGTGTCACAGGGGGTTTACGAGCAGTACTTC.

The chain employs TRBV4-1 and TRBJ2-1; 12 nucleotides agree with TRBD1. There are 16 residues in the CDR3. V trimming: 1 base; J trimming: 6 bases; junction bases outside the gene matches: 4. Germline V gene data show CDR1 as MGHRA and CDR2 as YSYEKL. The CDR3 nucleotides read TGCGCCAGCAGCCAAGTGGGACAGGGGGCGCGCAATGAGCAGTTCTTC. Encoded protein: CASSQVGQGARNEQFF.

This clonotype has more than one count but fewer than ten. V usage is TRBV5-4 and J usage is TRBJ1-4; D not resolved. Germline V CDR1 and CDR2: SGHNT, YYREEE (reference sequence). Trimming stripped 5 bases from V and 8 bases from J, with 13 bases between. The CDR3 is 13 amino acids. For the CDR3, the DNA is TGTGCCAGCAGGGGAGGATTAACCGAAAAACTGTTTTTT. This translates into CASRGGLTEKLFF.